This T cell receptor beta chain was sequenced in a study of technical replicates of blood from several donors. V was shortened by 1 base and J by 0 bases, with 10 bases between the two germline ends. The CDR3 is made up of 15 amino acids. The germline CDR1 and CDR2 sequences are LNHNV and YYDKDF (reference sequence). The method was immunoSEQ multiplex PCR; TCRdb's version includes in-frame clones alone and lacks a portion of them. In the table there are 55,000 to 75,000 clones, about 90% of which are singletons. The V call is TRBV15, the J call TRBJ2-7, with a weak D call TRBD1 (7 bases). Sequencing was performed on PBMCs. The origin of this receptor is a human donor in good health. Some clones in this sample may be carry-over from other donors' samples. The CDR3 nucleotides read TGTGCCACCAGCAGAGTGGAGGGGGCCTCCTACGAGCAGTACTTC. Protein sequence: CATSRVEGASYEQYF. The variable domain in full, with the rest retrieved from reference TRBV15 and TRBJ2-7, is DAMVIQNPRYQVTQFGKPVTLSCSQTLNHNVMYWYQQKSSQAPKLLFHYYDKDFNNEADTPDNFQSRRPNTSFCFLDIRSPGLGDTAMYLCATSRVEGASYEQYFGPGTRLTVT.